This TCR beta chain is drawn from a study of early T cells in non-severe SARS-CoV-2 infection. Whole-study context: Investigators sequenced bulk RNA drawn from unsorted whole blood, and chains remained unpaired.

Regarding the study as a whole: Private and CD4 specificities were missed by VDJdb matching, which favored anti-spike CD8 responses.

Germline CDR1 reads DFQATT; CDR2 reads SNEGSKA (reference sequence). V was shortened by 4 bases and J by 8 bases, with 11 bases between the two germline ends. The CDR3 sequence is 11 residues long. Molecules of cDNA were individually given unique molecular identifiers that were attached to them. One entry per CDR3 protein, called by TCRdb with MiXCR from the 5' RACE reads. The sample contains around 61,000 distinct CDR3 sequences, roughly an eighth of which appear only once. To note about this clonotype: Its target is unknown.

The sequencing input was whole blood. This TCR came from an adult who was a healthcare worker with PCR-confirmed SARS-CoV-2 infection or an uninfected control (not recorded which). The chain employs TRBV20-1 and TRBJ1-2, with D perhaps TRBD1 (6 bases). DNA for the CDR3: TGCAGTGCTAACAGGGCGGGCGGCTACACCTTC. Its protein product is CSANRAGGYTF.